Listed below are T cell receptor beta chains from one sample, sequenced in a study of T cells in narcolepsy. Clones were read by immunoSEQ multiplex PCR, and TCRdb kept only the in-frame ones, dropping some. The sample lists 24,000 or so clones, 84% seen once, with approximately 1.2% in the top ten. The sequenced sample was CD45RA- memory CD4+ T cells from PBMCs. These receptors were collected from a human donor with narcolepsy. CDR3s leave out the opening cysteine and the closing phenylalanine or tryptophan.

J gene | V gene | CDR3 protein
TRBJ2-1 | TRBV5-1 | ASSEVHASTNEQF
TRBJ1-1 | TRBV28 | ASTQQGRAF
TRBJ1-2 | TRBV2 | ATLSLTDGYT
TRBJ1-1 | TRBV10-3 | AIGPGVGNTEAF
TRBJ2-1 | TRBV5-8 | ASTLGQLYNEQF
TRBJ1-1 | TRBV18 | ASSPVDRSEAF
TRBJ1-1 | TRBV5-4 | ASSLWGGRVNTEAF
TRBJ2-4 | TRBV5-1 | ASSFGREGNIQY
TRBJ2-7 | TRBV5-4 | ASSLLGLPGPYEQY
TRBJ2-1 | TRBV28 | ASSLTGTSGANEQF
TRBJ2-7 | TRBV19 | ASSPQFGSSYEQY
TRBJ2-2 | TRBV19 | ASSIIAGIPGELF
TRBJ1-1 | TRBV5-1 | ASSLDRLWNTEAF
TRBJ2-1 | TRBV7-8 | ASSLALALSDEQF
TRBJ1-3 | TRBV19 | ASTRGAGNTIY
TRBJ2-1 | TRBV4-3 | ASSQDASGKRGNEQF
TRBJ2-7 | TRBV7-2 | ASSLLRPRQLGRFEQY
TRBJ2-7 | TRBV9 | ASSVSQGGAQY
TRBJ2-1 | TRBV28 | ASSLEGSGFRRQF
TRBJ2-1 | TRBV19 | ASYWRKTYNEQF
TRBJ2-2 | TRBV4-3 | ASSQDVRPHSPNRELF
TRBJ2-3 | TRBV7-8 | ASSQITDTQY
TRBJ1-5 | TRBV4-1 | ASSQDIGHNQPQH
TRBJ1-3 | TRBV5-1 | ASSRGQGAGGNTIY
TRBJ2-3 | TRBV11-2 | ASSLAGGLFTDTQY
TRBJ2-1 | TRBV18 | ASSPLGDEQF
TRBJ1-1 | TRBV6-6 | ASSTKGGGSKAF
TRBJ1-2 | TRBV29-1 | SVVPGGGLTGAYGYT
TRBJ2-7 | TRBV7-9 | ASSFPAGAKY
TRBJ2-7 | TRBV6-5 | ASRPGTGTYEQY
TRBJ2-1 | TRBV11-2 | ASSPTQIITGGSYNEQF
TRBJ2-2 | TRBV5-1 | ASTPAPGQGRTGELF
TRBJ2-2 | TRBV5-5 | ASSLGVVGELF
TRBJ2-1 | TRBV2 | ASRPTPLHNEQF
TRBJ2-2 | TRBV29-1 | SVMSDTGELF
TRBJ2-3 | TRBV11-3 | ASSLFGGRAQDTQY
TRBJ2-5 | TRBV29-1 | SVGLAGETQY
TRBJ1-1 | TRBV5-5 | ASSLVGDTEAF
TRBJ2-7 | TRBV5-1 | ASSLGIGGSYEQY
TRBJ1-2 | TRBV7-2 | ASSQGQGSAGGYT
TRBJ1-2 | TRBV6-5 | ASSRGSNYGYT
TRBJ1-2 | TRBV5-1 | ASSLSTEINYGYT
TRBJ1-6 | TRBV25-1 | ASSEGVGGKNSPLH
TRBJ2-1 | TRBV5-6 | ASSTGGPGTSLFEQF
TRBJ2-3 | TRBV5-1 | ASSIPGGGRPDTQY
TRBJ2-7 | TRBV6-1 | ASSDTGTNRPYEQY
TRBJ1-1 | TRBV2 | ASRKGGTEAF